In this sample, the clone carrying this T cell receptor beta chain turned up a few times. The antigen is unknown. The data are from a study of cytomegalovirus exposure and HLA in healthy donors. In the study overall: Counted in an early data release were 65 million to 100 million unique TCRs from HLA-typed donors. Study-level points and caveats: More than 150 TCR beta chains were listed as cytomegalovirus-associated. Reportedly, a later analysis found an Asian-associated ancestry cluster had fewer N-insertions than the approximately 640-donor mean. As was reported, the HLA-A and HLA-B alleles of most subjects were accurately predicted from TCR beta sequences.

Amplification used 60 Vbeta primers and 13 Jbeta primers. Sequenced by immunoSEQ multiplex PCR; TCRdb stores in-frame clones only, minus some. The table records about 180,000 clones, around 80% of them present only once. The ends were cut back, 4 bases at V and 4 bases at J, with 17 bases in the middle. From germline, CDR1 is MNHNS and CDR2 SASEGT. This CDR3 contains 16 residues. V gene TRBV6-1 combines with J gene TRBJ1-5, with a tentative D call TRBD1 (6 bases). This sequence originates from a woman aged 25 to 39 in good health and CMV-seronegative. The sample consisted of PBMCs. In DNA form, the CDR3 reads TGTGCCAGCAGTGGCAGGGGATGGGGCCTTAATCAGCCCCAGCATTTT. It encodes CASSGRGWGLNQPQHF.